Below are 32 T cell receptor beta chains sequenced from a single sample in a study of Graves' ophthalmopathy and Graves' hyperthyroidism. Amplified TCR beta CDR3 regions were obtained using RNA transcripts as template. Amplification began with first-round RT-PCR using HTBI primers, then second-round multiplex PCR was performed. TCRdb independently ran MiXCR on the multiplex PCR reads; one entry per CDR3 protein. This table holds 650,000 to 900,000 distinct CDR3 sequences, about 44% found once. The sequenced sample was peripheral blood. These receptors all stem from an adult man with Graves' ophthalmopathy.

The table lists this clonotype with many counts. The rearrangement links TRBV10-3 to TRBJ1-2; no reliable D call. CDR1 and CDR2 from the germline V gene are ENHRY and SYGVKD. V lost 3 bases, J lost 4 bases, and 15 bases lay in between. The CDR3 loop spans 15 amino acids. This CDR3 reads CAISDQVGTLYGYTF. The CDR3 DNA reads TGTGCCATCAGTGATCAGGTCGGCACCCTCTATGGCTACACCTTC.

This clonotype was recorded many times. V gene TRBV9 combines with J gene TRBJ1-1; D call uncertain. The CDR3 has 14 residues. Looked up from germline, CDR1 is SGDLS and CDR2 is YYNGEE. The V gene lost 3 bases and the J gene lost 3 bases, with 12 bases spanning the gap. CDR3 bases: TGTGCCAGCAGCGCCCGGGATAAGGACACTGAAGCTTTCTTT. This codes for CASSARDKDTEAFF.

The rearrangement joins TRBV7-9 to TRBJ2-2; D unresolved. The CDR3 spans 14 residues. From germline, CDR1 is SEHNR and CDR2 FQNEAQ (reference sequence). Trimming left V 5 bases short and J 8 bases short, with 15 bases between. This chain's CDR3 is CASSVEAVFGELFF. The CDR3 region has the DNA TGTGCCAGCAGCGTAGAGGCCGTTTTTGGGGAGCTGTTTTTT.

In its sample, this clonotype was seen a few times. The V gene is TRBV20-1, the J gene TRBJ2-7; 7 positions agree with TRBD2. The CDR3 loop spans 15 amino acids. Unmatched junction bases numbered 13, after V lost 5 bases and J lost 3 bases. The germline CDR1 and CDR2 sequences are DFQATT and SNEGSKA (reference sequence). CDR3 residues: CSAGKRRERGYEQYF. CDR3 nucleotide sequence: TGCAGTGCTGGGAAGCGGCGGGAGCGGGGCTACGAGCAGTACTTC.

This clonotype was counted at least ten times. The V call is TRBV7-9, the J call TRBJ1-3, with a weak D call TRBD1 (5 bases). The germline CDR1 and CDR2 sequences are SEHNR and FQNEAQ (reference sequence). This CDR3 contains 15 residues. Trimming removed 5 bases from V and 0 bases from J, with 11 bases in between. The CDR3 region is CASSPGMSSGNTIYF. The CDR3 nucleotides read TGTGCCAGCAGCCCAGGGATGAGCTCTGGAAACACCATATATTTT. Complete variable domain (other parts from reference TRBV7-9 and TRBJ1-3): DTGVSQNPRHKITKRGQNVTFRCDPISEHNRLYWYRQTLGQGPEFLTYFQNEAQLEKSRLLSDRFSAERPKGSFSTLEIQRTEQGDSAMYLCASSPGMSSGNTIYFGEGSWLTVV.

This clonotype was detected a few times. At one boundary the junction diverges from the germline segment, which might be a read error. The chain couples TRBV14 to TRBJ1-1, with TRBD1 matching 8 bases. The CDR3 length is 15 residues. CDR1 and CDR2 from the germline V gene are SGHDN and FVKESK. This CDR3 is CASSQGSKNRLGQGF. DNA of the CDR3: TGTGCCAGCAGCCAAGGAAGTAAGAACAGACTCGGACAGGGCTTT.

This clonotype has only a few counts. The chain employs TRBV7-2 and TRBJ2-7; 8 bases fit TRBD2. CDR1 is SGHTA, CDR2 FQGNSA, per germline. J lost 3 bases, V lost 5 bases, and 6 bases had no gene match. CDR3 length equals 14 residues. The CDR3 bases are TGTGCCAGCAGCACACTAGCGGCCGACTACGAGCAGTACTTC. This gives the protein CASSTLAADYEQYF.

The V and J genes are TRBV25-1 and TRBJ2-2; unclear D gene. With 11 bases removed from V and 6 bases from J, the gap between germline ends came to 13 bases. In germline, CDR1 is MGHDK, CDR2 SYGVNS. This CDR3 comprises 12 residues. The DNA for the CDR3 is TGTGCCTGGAATGACGGACCCGGGGAGCTGTTTTTT. This codes for CAWNDGPGELFF.

This clonotype has a handful of counts. The rearrangement links TRBV7-9 to TRBJ1-5; TRBD1 aligns across 7 bases. Germline V gene lookup returns CDR1 SEHNR and CDR2 FQNEAQ (reference sequence). The ends lost 5 bases at V and 2 bases at J; junction bases unmatched: 9. The CDR3 contains 16 residues. For the CDR3, the DNA is TGTGCCAGCAGCCTTGGGACAGTCGTGGGCAATCAGCCCCAGCATTTT. It yields the protein CASSLGTVVGNQPQHF.

This clonotype was observed a single time. The chain has TRBV19 and TRBJ2-7; 8 bases are shared with TRBD2. Trimming took 9 bases from V and 5 from J; bases not matched to a gene: 12. There are 14 residues in the CDR3. Per germline, CDR1 LNHDA and CDR2 SQIVND (reference sequence). The CDR3 region has the DNA TGTGCCAGCAGAAAAGCGGGGGTTTTCCACGAGCAGTACTTC. Encoded protein: CASRKAGVFHEQYF.

V gene TRBV5-8 combines with J gene TRBJ1-4, with TRBD1 matching 7 bases. This CDR3 spans 15 amino acids. Germline V gene data show CDR1 as SGHTS and CDR2 as YDEGEE. The V and J ends lost 4 bases and 4 bases, in that order; junction bases with no gene match: 7. The CDR3 protein is CASSLKTGNNEKLFF. CDR3 nucleotides: TGTGCCAGCAGCCTCAAGACAGGGAATAATGAAAAACTGTTTTTT.

The chain is built from TRBV7-9 and TRBJ1-1; 9 nucleotides align to TRBD1. The germline V gene encodes CDR1 SEHNR and CDR2 FQNEAQ (reference sequence). This CDR3 spans 16 amino acids. V trimming: 1 base; J trimming: 6 bases; junction bases outside the gene matches: 9. This CDR3 reads CASSLDQGQGRPEAFF. The CDR3 DNA follows: TGTGCCAGCAGCTTAGACCAGGGACAGGGTCGTCCTGAAGCTTTCTTT.

This rearrangement joins TRBV15 to TRBJ1-6; D might be TRBD1 (6 bases). This CDR3 comprises 14 residues. V gave up 3 bases and J gave up 9 bases, with 12 bases separating them. CDR1 and CDR2 (germline): LNHNV, YYDKDF (reference sequence). In DNA, the CDR3 is TGTGCCACCAGCAGCCATGAGGGGGTTTCACCCCTCCACTTT. Amino acid sequence: CATSSHEGVSPLHF.

The table lists this clonotype with a few counts. The chain uses TRBV3-1 and TRBJ2-7, with D unclear. Germline CDR1 and CDR2: LGHDT and YNNKEL (reference sequence). Between the trimmed V and J ends, which lost 4 bases and 5 bases, there was a span of 9 bases. The CDR3 totals 12 residues. The CDR3 DNA is TGTGCCAGCAGCCTCGACTTGGACGAGCAGTACTTC. It codes for CASSLDLDEQYF.

This clonotype appeared once. The conserved phenylalanine or tryptophan normally closing the CDR3 is absent here, so this likely arose from a read error. The rearrangement uses TRBV7-3 and TRBJ2-3; the D gene is possibly TRBD1 (6 bases). This CDR3 comprises 13 residues. CDR1 and CDR2 (germline): SGHTA, FQGTGA. Trimming cost V 3 bases and J 3 bases, with 7 bases left between them. The CDR3 protein is CASSFTGTDTQYC. The CDR3 region has the DNA TGTGCCAGCAGCTTTACAGGGACAGATACGCAGTATTGT.

The chain has TRBV20-1 and TRBJ1-2, with D possibly being TRBD1 (5 bases). The V end lost 0 bases, the J end lost 2 bases, and 13 bases lay between the germline ends. This CDR3 is 15 amino acids long. From germline, CDR1 is DFQATT and CDR2 SNEGSKA (reference sequence). CDR3 region: CSARDQPGLNYGYTF. CDR3 bases: TGCAGTGCTAGAGATCAACCGGGGCTCAACTATGGCTACACCTTC.

The chain joins TRBV2 to TRBJ1-3; D not resolved. Germline-derived CDR1 and CDR2 are SNHLY and FYNNEI. With 4 bases removed from V and 6 bases from J, the gap between germline ends came to 16 bases. This CDR3 is 15 amino acids long. The CDR3 is CASSGYPGGINTIYF. Here the CDR3 DNA reads TGTGCCAGCAGTGGGTACCCGGGAGGGATAAACACCATATATTTT. Full variable domain (remainder filled in from reference TRBV2 and TRBJ1-3): EPEVTQTPSHQVTQMGQEVILRCVPISNHLYFYWYRQILGQKVEFLVSFYNNEISEKSEIFDDQFSVERPDGSNFTLKIRSTKLEDSAMYFCASSGYPGGINTIYFGEGSWLTVV.

There are a few counts of this clonotype. V is TRBV7-3 and J is TRBJ2-5, with D possibly TRBD2 on 5 matching bases. The CDR3 has 13 residues. Germline V lookup: CDR1 SGHTA, CDR2 FQGTGA. Between the trimmed V and J ends, which lost 4 bases and 0 bases, there was a span of 6 bases. As DNA, the CDR3 is TGTGCCAGCAGCTCGGACTACCAAGAGACCCAGTACTTC. Translation gives CASSSDYQETQYF.

This clonotype came up a few times. The rearrangement links TRBV5-1 to TRBJ2-5; 15 bases line up with TRBD2. Germline-derived CDR1 and CDR2 are SGHRS and YFSETQ. The ends lost 4 bases at V and 5 bases at J; junction bases unmatched: 6. The CDR3 contains 16 residues. CDR3 loop: CASSAGLAGGGETQYF. CDR3 in DNA: TGCGCCAGCAGCGCGGGACTAGCGGGAGGTGGTGAGACCCAGTACTTC. The variable domain in full, with the rest retrieved from reference TRBV5-1 and TRBJ2-5, is KAGVTQTPRYLIKTRGQQVTLSCSPISGHRSVSWYQQTPGQGLQFLFEYFSETQRNKGNFPGRFSGRQFSNSRSEMNVSTLELGDSALYLCASSAGLAGGGETQYFGPGTRLLVL.

This clonotype has ten or more counts. The chain couples TRBV10-3 to TRBJ2-5, with D perhaps being TRBD1 or TRBD2 (6 bases each). Germline loops: CDR1 ENHRY, CDR2 SYGVKD. Trimming cost V 2 bases and J 5 bases, with 15 bases left between them. The CDR3 has 15 amino acids. CDR3 sequence: CAISESDQGRETQYF. As DNA, the CDR3 is TGTGCCATCAGTGAGAGCGACCAGGGGAGGGAGACCCAGTACTTC.

This clonotype was counted many times. The chain carries TRBV24-1 and TRBJ2-5; perhaps TRBD1 as D (6 bases). CDR3 length: 16 residues. Trimming shortened V by 0 bases and J by 2 bases, and 12 bases separated the two germline ends. Looked up from germline, CDR1 is KGHDR and CDR2 is SFDVKD. The CDR3, as DNA: TGTGCCACCAGTGATTTGGGGACACAATCTCAAGAGACCCAGTACTTC. Translation: CATSDLGTQSQETQYF.

The CDR3 sequence is CASSPRRRGQETQYF. The CDR3 DNA is TGTGCCAGCAGCCCCAGACGGAGGGGGCAAGAGACCCAGTACTTC. This rearrangement joins TRBV9 to TRBJ2-5; D could derive from TRBD1 or TRBD2 (6 bases each). Germline CDR1 and CDR2: SGDLS and YYNGEE. V was trimmed by 4 bases and J by 2 bases, leaving 15 bases between them. The CDR3 is made up of 15 amino acids.

In its sample, this clonotype was seen many times. The chain links TRBV29-1 to TRBJ1-1; 9 bases fit TRBD1. Germline V gene lookup returns CDR1 SQVTM and CDR2 ANQGSEA. The trim removed 2 bases at V and 10 bases at J, leaving 14 bases unmatched. The CDR3 has 15 amino acids. CDR3 protein: CSVEQNLQGAVIAFF. For the CDR3, the DNA is TGCAGCGTTGAACAAAACCTACAGGGGGCCGTGATAGCTTTCTTT.

As for this clonotype: Since a much larger clone is just one base distant, this may be a read error. This chain joins TRBV15 and TRBJ1-1; D perhaps matches TRBD1 (5 bases). Germline loops: CDR1 LNHNV, CDR2 YYDKDF (reference sequence). The CDR3 length is 16 residues. The V end lost 1 base, the J end lost 0 bases, and 12 bases lay between the germline ends. CDR3 sequence: CATSRGRGALNTEAFF. DNA of the CDR3: TGTGCCACCAGCAGAGGTCGAGGGGCCTTGAACACTGAAGCTTTCTTT.

This clonotype was seen just once. The CDR3 does not end in the conserved phenylalanine or tryptophan, so this is likely a read error. The V gene is TRBV6-5, the J gene TRBJ2-5, with a possible D match to TRBD2 (6 bases). This CDR3 spans 14 amino acids. The ends were cut back, 0 bases at V and 5 bases at J, with 10 bases in the middle. Germline V gene sequence: CDR1 MNHEY, CDR2 SVGAGI. CDR3 DNA sequence: TGTGCCAGCAGTTACTCGGGGGGTCGGGAGACCCAGTACTGC. Its translation: CASSYSGGRETQYC.

The J gene is TRBJ1-6, the V gene TRBV19; TRBD1 matches at 10 bases. Germline CDR1 is LNHDA and CDR2 is SQIVND (reference sequence). This CDR3 contains 15 residues. With 5 bases clipped from V and 8 bases from J, the junction kept 6 bases outside the gene matches. Here the CDR3 reads CASSPRGTGDSPLHF. The CDR3 DNA reads TGTGCCAGTAGTCCACGGGGGACAGGGGATTCACCCCTCCACTTT.

The chain joins TRBV20-1 to TRBJ2-5; tentative D call: TRBD1 (6 bases). Per germline, CDR1 DFQATT and CDR2 SNEGSKA (reference sequence). The CDR3 contains 12 residues. The germline V and J ends were trimmed by 4 bases and 7 bases, with 13 bases remaining between them. The CDR3 loop is CSAKDEGVTQYF. The CDR3 bases are TGCAGTGCTAAGGATGAGGGGGTGACCCAGTACTTC.

The chain employs TRBV7-6 and TRBJ1-4; no firm D call. This CDR3 is built from 14 residues. Between the trimmed V and J ends, which lost 1 base and 6 bases, there was a span of 9 bases. Germline V gene sequence: CDR1 SGHVS, CDR2 FNYEAQ. The DNA for the CDR3 is TGTGCCAGCAGCTTAGGCAAGGGTGATGAAAAACTGTTTTTT. It translates to CASSLGKGDEKLFF.

The chain recombines TRBV20-1 with TRBJ2-7, with 8 bases that match TRBD2. Germline V lookup: CDR1 DFQATT, CDR2 SNEGSKA (reference sequence). After removal of 6 bases from V and 4 bases from J, the junction contained 8 bases not matched to a gene. The CDR3 loop spans 13 amino acids. CDR3 residues: CSALGGRRYEQYF. CDR3 coding DNA: TGCAGTGCCCTAGGCGGGAGGAGATACGAGCAGTACTTC.

The sample holds one count of this clonotype. With a much larger clone just one base away, this may be a read error. The rearrangement links TRBV24-1 to TRBJ2-5; perhaps TRBD1 as D (5 bases). The CDR3 consists of 14 residues. Germline V gene data show CDR1 as KGHDR and CDR2 as SFDVKD. The CDR3 nucleotides are TGTGCCACCAGTAAGACAGATCGCCAAGAGACCCGGTACTTC. It specifies CATSKTDRQETRYF.

This chain connects TRBV7-9 to TRBJ1-2; TRBD1 might be the D (6 bases). This CDR3 has 14 residues. The germline gives CDR1 SEHNR, CDR2 FQNEAQ (reference sequence). The V end lost 6 bases, the J end lost 3 bases, and 14 bases lay between the germline ends. This chain's CDR3 is CASSYSWTDYGYTF. In nucleotides, the CDR3 is TGTGCCAGCAGTTACTCCTGGACAGACTATGGCTACACCTTC. Full variable domain (remainder filled in from reference TRBV7-9 and TRBJ1-2): DTGVSQNPRHKITKRGQNVTFRCDPISEHNRLYWYRQTLGQGPEFLTYFQNEAQLEKSRLLSDRFSAERPKGSFSTLEIQRTEQGDSAMYLCASSYSWTDYGYTFGSGTRLTVV.

This clonotype was observed at least ten times. The J gene is TRBJ1-1, the V gene TRBV24-1; D is unresolved. V lost 2 bases and J 2 bases, leaving 5 bases between the germline ends. Germline CDR1 KGHDR, CDR2 SFDVKD. CDR3 length: 13 residues. The CDR3 nucleotides read TGTGCCACCAGTGATTCGCTAAACACTGAAGCTTTCTTT. Protein sequence: CATSDSLNTEAFF.